The clone carrying this T cell receptor (beta chain) has ten or more counts. Its target is not known. Specified treatment: PENTA 11 planned treatment interruption arm or continuous ART arm. From thawed PBMCs, memory CD8+ CD45RO+ CD45RA- T cells were sorted. A 3' RACE protocol on RNA, with unique molecular identifiers, produced the TCR library. Using its own MiXCR run on the 3' RACE reads, TCRdb lists one record per CDR3 protein. The sample includes roughly 7,300 distinct CDR3 sequences, about 15% of them seen just once. The V gene's germline CDR1 is SQVTM and CDR2 ANQGSEA. The ends were cut back, 3 bases at V and 8 bases at J, with 16 bases in the middle. CDR3 length: 13 amino acids. This entry is derived from a study of HIV-infected children after antiretroviral therapy interruption. The overall study: Children had CD4+ above 500, viral load below 50 copies/ml, either treatment arm. Findings and caveats of the study: Naive CD4+ sequences overlapped less between time points once interruption began.

The TCR comes from a pool of human donors with HIV. The sample consisted of CD45RO+ CD8+ T cells from PBMCs, pooled from several time points, taken from a donor given antiretroviral therapy, either interrupted or continuous. The subset is: memory CD8+ CD45RO+ CD45RA- T cells. V gene TRBV29-1 combines with J gene TRBJ1-2; D unresolved. This CDR3 reads CSVEGGFPGGYTF. The CDR3, as DNA: TGCAGCGTTGAGGGTGGGTTTCCAGGCGGCTACACCTTC.